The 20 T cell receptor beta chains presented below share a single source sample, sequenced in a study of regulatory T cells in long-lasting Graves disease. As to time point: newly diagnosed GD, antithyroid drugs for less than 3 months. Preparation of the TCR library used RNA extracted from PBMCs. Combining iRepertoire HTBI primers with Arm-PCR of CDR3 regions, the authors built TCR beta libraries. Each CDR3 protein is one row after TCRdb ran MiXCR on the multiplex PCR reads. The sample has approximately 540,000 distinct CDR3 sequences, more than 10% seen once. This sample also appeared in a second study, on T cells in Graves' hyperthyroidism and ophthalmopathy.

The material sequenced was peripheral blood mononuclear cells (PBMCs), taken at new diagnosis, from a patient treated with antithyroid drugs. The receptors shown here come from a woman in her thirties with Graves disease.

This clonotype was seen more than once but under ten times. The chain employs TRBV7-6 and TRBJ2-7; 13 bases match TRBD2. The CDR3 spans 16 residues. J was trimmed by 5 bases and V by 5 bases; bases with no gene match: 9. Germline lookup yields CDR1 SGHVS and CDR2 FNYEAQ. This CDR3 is CASSLRTSGRSHEQYF. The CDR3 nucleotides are TGTGCCAGCAGCCTCCGGACTAGCGGGAGAAGCCACGAGCAGTACTTC.

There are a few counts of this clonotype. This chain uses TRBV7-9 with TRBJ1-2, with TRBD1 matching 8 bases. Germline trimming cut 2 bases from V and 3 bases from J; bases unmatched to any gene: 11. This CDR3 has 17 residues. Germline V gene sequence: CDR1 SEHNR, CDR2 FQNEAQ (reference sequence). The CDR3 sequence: CASSLRRDRPTDYGYTF. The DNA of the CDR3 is TGTGCCAGCAGCTTACGGAGGGACAGGCCCACGGACTATGGCTACACCTTC.

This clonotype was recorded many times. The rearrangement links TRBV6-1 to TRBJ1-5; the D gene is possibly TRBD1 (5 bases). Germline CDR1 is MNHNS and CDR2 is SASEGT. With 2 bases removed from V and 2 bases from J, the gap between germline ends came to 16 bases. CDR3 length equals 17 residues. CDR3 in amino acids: CASSEPRRGRGNQPQHF. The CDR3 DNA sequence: TGTGCCAGCAGTGAACCCCGGCGGGGCAGGGGCAATCAGCCCCAGCATTTT.

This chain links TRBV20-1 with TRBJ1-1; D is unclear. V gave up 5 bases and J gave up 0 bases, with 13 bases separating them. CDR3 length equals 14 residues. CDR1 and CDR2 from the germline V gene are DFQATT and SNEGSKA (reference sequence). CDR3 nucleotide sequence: TGCAGTGCTCGAGCCGGCAGCTTGAACACTGAAGCTTTCTTT. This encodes CSARAGSLNTEAFF.

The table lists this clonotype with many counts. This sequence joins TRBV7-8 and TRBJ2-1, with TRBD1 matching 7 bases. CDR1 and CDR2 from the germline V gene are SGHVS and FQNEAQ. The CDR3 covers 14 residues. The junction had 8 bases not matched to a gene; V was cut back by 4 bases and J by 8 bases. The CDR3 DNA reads TGTGCCAGCAGCTCCAGACAGGGCAAGGATGAGCAGTTCTTC. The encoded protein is CASSSRQGKDEQFF.

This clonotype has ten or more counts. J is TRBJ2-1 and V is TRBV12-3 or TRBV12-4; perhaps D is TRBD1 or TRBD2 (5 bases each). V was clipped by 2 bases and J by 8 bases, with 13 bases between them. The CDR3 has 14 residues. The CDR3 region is CASSLMGDGDEQFF. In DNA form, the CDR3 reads TGTGCCAGCAGTTTAATGGGGGACGGGGATGAGCAGTTCTTC.

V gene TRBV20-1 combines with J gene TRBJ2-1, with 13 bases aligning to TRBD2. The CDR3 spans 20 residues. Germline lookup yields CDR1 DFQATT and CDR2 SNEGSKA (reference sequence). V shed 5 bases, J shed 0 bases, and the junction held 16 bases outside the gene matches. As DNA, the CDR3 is TGCAGTGCTCCGGCGCCCGGACTAGCGGGAGTCCCGTTCTCCTACAATGAGCAGTTCTTC. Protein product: CSAPAPGLAGVPFSYNEQFF.

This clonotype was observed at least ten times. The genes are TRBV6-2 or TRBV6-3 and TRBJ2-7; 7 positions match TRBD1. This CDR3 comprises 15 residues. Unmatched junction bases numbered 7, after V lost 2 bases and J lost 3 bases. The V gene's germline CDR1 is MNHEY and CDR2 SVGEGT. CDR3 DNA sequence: TGTGCCAGCAGTTACGGGGACAGCTCCTACTACGAGCAGTACTTC. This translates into CASSYGDSSYYEQYF.

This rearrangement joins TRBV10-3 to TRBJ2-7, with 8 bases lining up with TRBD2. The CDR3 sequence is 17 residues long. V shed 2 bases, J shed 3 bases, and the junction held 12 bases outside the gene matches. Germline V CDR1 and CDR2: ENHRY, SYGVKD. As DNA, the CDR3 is TGTGCCATCAGTGAGCCCCAGGGCGGGAGGCAATTCTACGAGCAGTACTTC. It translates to CAISEPQGGRQFYEQYF.

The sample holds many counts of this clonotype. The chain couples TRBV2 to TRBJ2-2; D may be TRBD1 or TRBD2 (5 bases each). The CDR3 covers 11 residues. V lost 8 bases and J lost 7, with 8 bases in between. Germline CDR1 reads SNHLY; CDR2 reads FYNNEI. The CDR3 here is CASERGGELFF. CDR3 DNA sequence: TGTGCCAGCGAGAGGGGCGGGGAGCTGTTTTTT. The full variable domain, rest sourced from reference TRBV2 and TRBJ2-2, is EPEVTQTPSHQVTQMGQEVILRCVPISNHLYFYWYRQILGQKVEFLVSFYNNEISEKSEIFDDQFSVERPDGSNFTLKIRSTKLEDSAMYFCASERGGELFFGEGSRLTVL.

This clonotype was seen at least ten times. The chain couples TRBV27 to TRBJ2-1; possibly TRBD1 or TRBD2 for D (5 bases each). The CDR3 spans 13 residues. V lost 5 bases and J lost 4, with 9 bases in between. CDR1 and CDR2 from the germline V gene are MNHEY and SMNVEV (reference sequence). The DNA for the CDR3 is TGTGCCAGCAGTAGGGACGGTTACAATGAGCAGTTCTTC. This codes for CASSRDGYNEQFF.

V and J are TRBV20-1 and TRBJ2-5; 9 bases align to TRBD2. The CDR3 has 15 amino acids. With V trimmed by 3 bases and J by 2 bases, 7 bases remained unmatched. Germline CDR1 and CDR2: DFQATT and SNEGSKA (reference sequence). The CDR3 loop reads CSASRVRGGQETQYF. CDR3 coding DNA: TGCAGTGCTAGTCGGGTGCGGGGGGGGCAAGAGACCCAGTACTTC.

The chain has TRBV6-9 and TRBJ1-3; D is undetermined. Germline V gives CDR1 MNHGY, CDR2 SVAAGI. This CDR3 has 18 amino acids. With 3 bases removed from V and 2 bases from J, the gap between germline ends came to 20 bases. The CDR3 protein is CASSYSRAEAIPGNTIYF. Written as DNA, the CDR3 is TGTGCCAGCAGTTACTCCCGGGCTGAAGCAATCCCTGGAAACACCATATATTTT.

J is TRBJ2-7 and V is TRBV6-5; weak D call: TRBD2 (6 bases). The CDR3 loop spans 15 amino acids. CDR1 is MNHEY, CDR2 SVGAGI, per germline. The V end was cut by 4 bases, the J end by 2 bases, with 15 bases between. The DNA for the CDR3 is TGTGCCAGCAGTTCCAGTCAGGGAGGTCCCTACGAGCAGTACTTC. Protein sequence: CASSSSQGGPYEQYF.

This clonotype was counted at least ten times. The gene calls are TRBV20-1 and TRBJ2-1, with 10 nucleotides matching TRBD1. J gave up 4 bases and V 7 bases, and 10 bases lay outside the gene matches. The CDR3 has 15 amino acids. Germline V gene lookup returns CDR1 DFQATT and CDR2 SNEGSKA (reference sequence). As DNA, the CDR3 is TGCAGTGTCCCATCCCGGGACAGGGGTTACAATGAGCAGTTCTTC. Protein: CSVPSRDRGYNEQFF.

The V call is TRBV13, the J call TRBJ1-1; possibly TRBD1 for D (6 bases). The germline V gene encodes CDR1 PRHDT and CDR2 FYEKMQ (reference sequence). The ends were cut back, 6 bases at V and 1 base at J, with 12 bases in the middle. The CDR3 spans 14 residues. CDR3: CASRPEQGNTEAFF. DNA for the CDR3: TGTGCCAGCAGACCCGAACAGGGGAACACTGAAGCTTTCTTT.

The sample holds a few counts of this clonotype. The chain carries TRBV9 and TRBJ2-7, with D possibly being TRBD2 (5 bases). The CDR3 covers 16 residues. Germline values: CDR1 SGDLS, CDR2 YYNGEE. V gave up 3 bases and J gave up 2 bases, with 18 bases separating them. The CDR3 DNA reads TGTGCCAGCAGCGCGGGAAACCGGCCCTCAGCCTACGAGCAGTACTTC. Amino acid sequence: CASSAGNRPSAYEQYF. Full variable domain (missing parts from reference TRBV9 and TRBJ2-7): DSGVTQTPKHLITATGQRVTLRCSPRSGDLSVYWYQQSLDQGLQFLIQYYNGEERAKGNILERFSAQQFPDLHSELNLSSLELGDSALYFCASSAGNRPSAYEQYFGPGTRLTVT.

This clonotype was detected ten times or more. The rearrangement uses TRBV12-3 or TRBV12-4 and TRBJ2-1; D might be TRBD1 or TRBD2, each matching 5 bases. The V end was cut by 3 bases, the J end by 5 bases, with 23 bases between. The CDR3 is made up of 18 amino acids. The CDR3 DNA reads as TGTGCCAGCAGTTTGGGCCCCAGTCAGGGACCAACGGACAATGAGCAGTTCTTC. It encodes CASSLGPSQGPTDNEQFF.

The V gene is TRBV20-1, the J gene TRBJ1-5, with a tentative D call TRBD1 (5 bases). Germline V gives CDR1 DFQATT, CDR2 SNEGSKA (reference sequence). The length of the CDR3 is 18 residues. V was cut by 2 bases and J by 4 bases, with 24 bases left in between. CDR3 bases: TGCAGTGCTAGATATGGGATTGGCCCGGGACCAGTTAATCAGCCCCAGCATTTT. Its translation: CSARYGIGPGPVNQPQHF.

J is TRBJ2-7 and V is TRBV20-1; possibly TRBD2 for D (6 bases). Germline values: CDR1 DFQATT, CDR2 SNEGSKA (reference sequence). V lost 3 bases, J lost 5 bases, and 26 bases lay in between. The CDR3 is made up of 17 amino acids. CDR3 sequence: CSASPFGEVNAVDEQYF. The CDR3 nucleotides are TGCAGTGCTAGTCCTTTCGGGGAGGTCAACGCAGTGGACGAGCAGTACTTC.